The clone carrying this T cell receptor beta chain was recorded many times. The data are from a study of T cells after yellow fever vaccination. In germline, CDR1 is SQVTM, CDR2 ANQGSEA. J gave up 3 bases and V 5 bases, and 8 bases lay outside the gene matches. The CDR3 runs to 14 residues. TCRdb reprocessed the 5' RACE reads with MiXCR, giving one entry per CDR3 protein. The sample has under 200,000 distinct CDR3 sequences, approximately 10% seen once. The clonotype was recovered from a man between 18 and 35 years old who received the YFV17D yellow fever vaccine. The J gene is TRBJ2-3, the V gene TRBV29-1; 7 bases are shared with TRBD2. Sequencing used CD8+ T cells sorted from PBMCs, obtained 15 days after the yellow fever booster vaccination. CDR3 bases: TGCAGCGTTCATCCTGCGGGGGAAACAGATACGCAGTATTTT. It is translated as CSVHPAGETDTQYF.